This is a list of T cell receptor beta chains from one sample in a study of blood T cell repertoires in COVID-19. Sequencing used immunoSEQ multiplex PCR; TCRdb keeps in-frame clones, though not all of them. Seen here are 30,000 to 40,000 clones, roughly 88% observed once, and the top ten hold 8.5% to 10%. Sequencing used peripheral blood. These receptors were obtained from a human donor in a cohort sampled during active COVID-19. Each CDR3 is given with its conserved first and last residue. A D gene is named only where the DNA matches it firmly. Only some rows state a clone size, as once, few, many or a class for expanded clones.

j_call,d_call,clone_size,v_call,cdr3_aa,cdr3_nt
TRBJ1-5,-,once,TRBV20-1,CSASQGLRPTQPQHF,TGCAGTGCTAGTCAGGGGCTTCGGCCCACGCAGCCCCAGCATTTT
TRBJ2-3,TRBD1,-,TRBV7-2,CASSSRDRRSTDTQYF,TGTGCCAGCAGCTCGCGGGACAGGCGATCCACAGATACGCAGTATTTT
TRBJ1-3,-,few,TRBV11-2,CASSLDRGIGNTIYF,TGTGCCAGCAGCTTAGACCGGGGAATAGGAAACACCATATATTTT
TRBJ2-1,TRBD2,-,TRBV6-4,CASSLSGRANEQFF,TGTGCCAGCAGCCTCAGCGGGAGGGCCAATGAGCAGTTCTTC
TRBJ2-3,TRBD2,once,TRBV5-8,CASSFRETSGSDTQYF,TGTGCCAGCAGTTTCCGCGAGACTAGCGGATCAGATACGCAGTATTTT
TRBJ2-7,-,-,TRBV15,CATSRDRRAIYEQYF,TGTGCCACCAGCAGAGATCGGAGGGCTATCTACGAGCAGTACTTC
TRBJ2-2,-,-,TRBV15,CATREVGYTGELFF,TGTGCCACCCGTGAGGTTGGGTACACCGGGGAGCTGTTTTTT
TRBJ2-4,-,-,TRBV7-9,CASSLGDPGDIQYF,TGTGCCAGCAGCTTAGGGGACCCGGGGGACATTCAGTACTTC
TRBJ1-3,TRBD1,few,TRBV16,CASSQLAGGGSTGNTIYF,TGTGCCAGCAGCCAATTGGCAGGGGGCGGTTCGACTGGAAACACCATATATTTT
TRBJ2-7,TRBD1,once,TRBV28,CASSLRRGTGDPYEQYF,TGTGCCAGCAGTTTACGACGAGGGACAGGGGATCCCTACGAGCAGTACTTC
TRBJ1-2,-,-,TRBV21-1,CASSWEGRGSRGYTF,TGTGCCAGCAGCTGGGAGGGAAGGGGGAGTCGAGGCTACACCTTC
TRBJ2-1,-,-,TRBV30,CAWSVLVFSTGEQFF,TGTGCCTGGAGTGTTCTCGTCTTTTCGACGGGGGAGCAGTTCTTC
TRBJ2-2,TRBD2,-,TRBV19,CASSIDGGRPRNGELFF,TGTGCCAGTAGTATAGACGGCGGGAGACCCCGGAACGGGGAGCTGTTTTTT
TRBJ2-1,-,once,TRBV19,CASSIHSPSFTKNEQFF,TGTGCCAGTAGTATTCACTCCCCGAGCTTCACTAAGAATGAGCAGTTCTTC
TRBJ2-7,TRBD2,-,TRBV7-8,CASSLGPAGGTYEQYF,TGTGCCAGCAGCTTAGGCCCAGCGGGGGGAACCTACGAGCAGTACTTC
TRBJ1-2,TRBD1,-,TRBV6-5,CASSKGQAYGYTF,TGTGCCAGCAGTAAGGGACAGGCTTATGGCTACACCTTC
TRBJ1-1,TRBD1,-,TRBV28,CASSPPQGRTEAFF,TGTGCCAGCAGTCCACCACAGGGGAGGACTGAAGCTTTCTTT
TRBJ2-7,TRBD1,-,TRBV19,CASSKFTGTGPYEQYF,TGTGCCAGTAGTAAATTTACCGGGACAGGGCCCTACGAGCAGTACTTC
TRBJ1-1,-,-,TRBV5-1,CASSQGHSPKGDTEAFF,TGCGCCAGCAGCCAGGGACATTCGCCAAAAGGGGACACTGAAGCTTTCTTT
TRBJ2-1,TRBD2,-,TRBV5-6,CASSLPGGAVNEQFF,TGTGCCAGCAGCCTACCCGGGGGGGCCGTTAATGAGCAGTTCTTC
TRBJ1-2,TRBD1,-,TRBV5-8,CASSLGDRARRNYGYTF,TGTGCCAGCAGCTTGGGGGACAGGGCCCGACGGAACTATGGCTACACCTTC
TRBJ2-3,-,once,TRBV19,CASGRQGLIDTQYF,TGTGCCAGTGGGCGACAGGGACTTATAGATACGCAGTATTTT
TRBJ1-5,TRBD1,-,TRBV19,CASRMGQPLKNQPQHF,TGTGCCAGTAGGATGGGACAGCCGCTCAAAAATCAGCCCCAGCATTTT
TRBJ2-5,-,-,TRBV6-5,CASSSQGSGETQYF,TGTGCCAGCAGCTCCCAGGGGAGTGGTGAGACCCAGTACTTC
TRBJ1-4,TRBD1,-,TRBV15,CATSRVAGTGEKLFF,TGTGCCACCAGCAGAGTGGCGGGGACAGGCGAAAAACTGTTTTTT
TRBJ1-2,-,-,TRBV6-6,CASRPAGGNYGYTF,TGTGCCAGCAGGCCCGCGGGGGGTAACTATGGCTACACCTTC
TRBJ1-4,-,once,TRBV18,CASSLDARGEKLFF,TGTGCCAGCTCACTGGACGCCAGGGGTGAAAAACTGTTTTTT
TRBJ1-2,TRBD1,-,TRBV5-3,CARSRMDRGANYGYTF,TGTGCCAGAAGCCGAATGGACAGGGGGGCTAACTATGGCTACACCTTC
TRBJ2-5,TRBD2,-,TRBV3-1/TRBV3-2,CASSQSTGGETQYF,TGTGCCAGCAGCCAATCGACGGGAGGAGAGACCCAGTACTTC